Reported below is one T cell receptor (beta chain). What it binds is unknown. Use of 60 Vbeta and 13 Jbeta primers characterized the PCR. Using immunoSEQ multiplex PCR, the repertoire was profiled, and TCRdb retains in-frame clones only, with some absent. Here the sample spans 150,000 to 200,000 clones, around 77% being singletons. Trimming took off 5 bases at V and 5 bases at J, with 18 bases between the two ends. The CDR3 is 15 amino acids. Germline CDR1 and CDR2: MNHEY and SMNVEV (reference sequence). The source of the sample is a study of cytomegalovirus exposure and HLA in healthy donors. Study-wide results and caveats: Reports credit the classifier with highly specific, highly sensitive diagnosis of cytomegalovirus status. Across donors, sequencing depth was assumed by presence/absence analyses to be roughly uniform.

The TCR comes from a woman in her twenties or thirties in good health and CMV-seronegative. The sample comprised PBMCs. The chain recombines TRBV27 with TRBJ1-1, with D possibly TRBD1 on 6 matching bases. CDR3 residues: CASSLAGEGKTEAFF. Here the CDR3 DNA reads TGTGCCAGCAGTCTTGCAGGGGAAGGGAAGACTGAAGCTTTCTTT.